The 16 T cell receptor beta chains presented below share a single source sample, sequenced in a study of T cell responses to AZD1222 COVID-19 vaccine. TCRdb's copy holds only in-frame clones and misses some; the assay was immunoSEQ multiplex PCR. The sample lists 150,000 to 200,000 clones, about 88% occurring once. Sequenced here: peripheral blood, sampled 28 days after the second AZD1222 dose. All receptors derive from an adult who received the AZD1222 COVID-19 vaccine.

This rearrangement joins TRBV19 to TRBJ2-5; 8 bases are shared with TRBD1. The CDR3 has 17 amino acids. V was pared by 5 bases and J by 3 bases, with 14 bases of the junction left unmatched. Germline CDR1 and CDR2: LNHDA and SQIVND (reference sequence). As DNA, the CDR3 is TGTGCCAGTAGTCCCTCTAGGACAGGGCGAGAGAAAGAGACCCAGTACTTC. Translated, it gives CASSPSRTGREKETQYF.

The rearrangement uses TRBV27 and TRBJ2-1; 9 positions agree with TRBD2. After removal of 5 bases from V and 9 bases from J, the junction contained 14 bases not matched to a gene. The CDR3 consists of 16 residues. Germline assignment: CDR1 MNHEY and CDR2 SMNVEV (reference sequence). This chain's CDR3 is CASSHPLVAGEGEQFF. CDR3 nucleotides: TGTGCCAGCAGTCACCCCTTGGTAGCGGGAGAAGGTGAGCAGTTCTTC.

The chain is built from TRBV18 and TRBJ2-7; unclear D gene. V was cut by 3 bases and J by 2 bases, with 5 bases left in between. The germline V gene has CDR1 KGHSH and CDR2 LQKENI. The CDR3 consists of 12 residues. CDR3: CASSPVPYEQYF. DNA for the CDR3: TGTGCCAGCTCACCGGTACCCTACGAGCAGTACTTC.

The gene calls are TRBV28 and TRBJ1-2; weak D call: TRBD1 (5 bases). This CDR3 has 15 amino acids. V dropped 1 base and J dropped 2 bases, with 11 bases sitting between them. Germline-derived CDR1 and CDR2 are MDHEN and SYDVKM. The chain's CDR3 is CASSLFGGFNYGYTF. CDR3 bases: TGTGCCAGCAGTTTATTCGGGGGATTCAACTATGGCTACACCTTC.

The chain recombines TRBV19 with TRBJ1-4; D gene unclear. The CDR3 sequence is 14 residues long. The V end was cut by 5 bases, the J end by 5 bases, with 12 bases between. Per the germline V gene, CDR1 is LNHDA and CDR2 is SQIVND (reference sequence). CDR3 region: CASSELADNEKLFF. The CDR3 nucleotides are TGTGCCAGTAGTGAGTTGGCAGACAATGAAAAACTGTTTTTT.

The rearrangement uses TRBV5-4 and TRBJ1-6; 9 nucleotides match TRBD1. The CDR3 has 14 residues. V was clipped by 2 bases and J by 9 bases; unmatched bases: 3. Germline CDR1 reads SGHNT; CDR2 reads YYREEE (reference sequence). CDR3 DNA sequence: TGTGCCAGCAGCTTCACAGGGGGCCCTTCACCCCTCCACTTT. It encodes CASSFTGGPSPLHF.

The chain couples TRBV6-2 or TRBV6-3 to TRBJ2-7; D perhaps matches TRBD1 (6 bases). Germline assignment: CDR1 MNHEY and CDR2 SVGEGT. Trimming removed 6 bases at V and 2 bases at J, with 8 bases between. This CDR3 has 12 residues. The CDR3 nucleotides are TGTGCCAGCAGCTCAGGGGCCTACGAGCAGTACTTC. It encodes CASSSGAYEQYF.

The count of this clone is one. This chain links TRBV28 with TRBJ2-3; D gene uncertain. V shed 3 bases and J shed 5 bases, with 6 bases lying between them. From germline, CDR1 is MDHEN and CDR2 SYDVKM. This CDR3 spans 12 amino acids. The CDR3 protein is CASSLSLDTQYF. CDR3 bases: TGTGCCAGCAGTTTGTCGTTAGATACGCAGTATTTT.

V gene TRBV7-2 combines with J gene TRBJ2-1, with 11 bases identical to TRBD2. CDR1 is SGHTA, CDR2 FQGNSA, per germline. The CDR3 is made up of 17 amino acids. The J segment lost 12 bases and the V segment lost 3 bases, leaving 16 bases of the junction unmatched. Here the CDR3 reads CASSFSPRTSGQGTQFF. CDR3 bases: TGTGCCAGCAGCTTTAGTCCGCGGACTAGCGGGCAGGGGACGCAGTTCTTC.

This clone came up once. The chain links TRBV12-3 or TRBV12-4 to TRBJ1-2; D is perhaps TRBD1 (6 bases). The CDR3 is made up of 13 amino acids. Trimming shortened V by 6 bases and J by 7 bases, and 15 bases separated the two germline ends. In DNA, the CDR3 is TGTGCCAGCAGACCTACAGGGATGGCTGGCTACACCTTC. Translating gives CASRPTGMAGYTF.

V is TRBV21-1 and J is TRBJ2-7; the D call of TRBD1 is as the table states it, not checked on the DNA. TRBV21-1 is flagged as a pseudogene. This CDR3 region has 10 residues. The CDR3 DNA reads TGTGCCAGCAGCGACAGGGAGCAGTACTTC. Residues: CASSDREQYF.

The rearrangement links TRBV6-5 to TRBJ1-2; 8 nucleotides agree with TRBD1. Germline V gene data show CDR1 as MNHEY and CDR2 as SVGAGI. V lost 7 bases, J lost 7 bases, and 11 bases stayed unmatched. This CDR3 is built from 14 residues. The CDR3 sequence: CASKHRDRLAGYTF. Written as DNA, the CDR3 is TGTGCCAGCAAACACCGGGACAGGCTCGCTGGCTACACCTTC.

The rearrangement links TRBV9 to TRBJ1-3, with unresolved D. The CDR3 consists of 16 residues. Trimming pared 4 bases from V and 0 bases from J, leaving 14 bases between. CDR1 is SGDLS, CDR2 YYNGEE, per germline. The CDR3, as DNA: TGTGCCAGCAGCAACTGGGAGAGGAGCTCTGGAAACACCATATATTTT. Translated: CASSNWERSSGNTIYF.

The chain carries TRBV11-2 and TRBJ2-5; possible D gene TRBD2, 7 bases. Trimming removed 6 bases at V and 4 bases at J, with 21 bases between. This CDR3 is 16 amino acids long. Germline CDR1 and CDR2: SGHAT and FQNNGV. Here the CDR3 reads CASSSLTGGQGETQYF. The CDR3 DNA is TGTGCCAGCAGTTCACTTACCGGGGGGCAGGGAGAGACCCAGTACTTC.

A single count supports this clone. The chain is built from TRBV12-3 or TRBV12-4 and TRBJ2-3; D tentatively fits TRBD1 or TRBD2 (5 bases each). The CDR3 is 13 residues long. The V end was cut by 3 bases, the J end by 3 bases, with 7 bases between. CDR3 region: CASSFGATDTQYF. CDR3 in DNA: TGTGCCAGCAGTTTCGGGGCAACAGATACGCAGTATTTT.

This chain uses TRBV28 with TRBJ2-5; weak D call: TRBD2 (5 bases). This CDR3 has 11 residues. Germline assignment: CDR1 MDHEN and CDR2 SYDVKM. Trimming pared 5 bases from V and 5 bases from J, leaving 6 bases between. The CDR3 spells CASSGGETQYF. The CDR3 coding sequence is TGTGCCAGCAGTGGCGGGGAGACCCAGTACTTC. The full variable domain, with the rest looked up from reference TRBV28 and TRBJ2-5, is DVKVTQSSRYLVKRTGEKVFLECVQDMDHENMFWYRQDPGLGLRLIYFSYDVKMKEKGDIPEGYSVSREKKERFSLILESASTNQTSMYLCASSGGETQYFGPGTRLLVL.